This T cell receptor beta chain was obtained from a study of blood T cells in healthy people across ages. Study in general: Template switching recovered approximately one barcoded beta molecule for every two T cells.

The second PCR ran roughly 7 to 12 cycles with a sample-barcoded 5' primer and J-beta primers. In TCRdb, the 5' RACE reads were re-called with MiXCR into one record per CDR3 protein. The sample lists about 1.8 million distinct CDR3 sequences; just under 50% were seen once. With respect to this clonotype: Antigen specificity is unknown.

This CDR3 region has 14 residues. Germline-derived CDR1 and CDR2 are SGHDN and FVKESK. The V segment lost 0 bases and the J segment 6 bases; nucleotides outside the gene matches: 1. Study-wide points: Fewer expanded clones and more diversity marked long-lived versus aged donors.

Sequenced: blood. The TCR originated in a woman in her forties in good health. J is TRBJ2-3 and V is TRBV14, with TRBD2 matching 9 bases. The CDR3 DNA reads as TGTGCCAGCAGCCAAGATGCGGGAGGGGATACGCAGTATTTT. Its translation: CASSQDAGGDTQYF.